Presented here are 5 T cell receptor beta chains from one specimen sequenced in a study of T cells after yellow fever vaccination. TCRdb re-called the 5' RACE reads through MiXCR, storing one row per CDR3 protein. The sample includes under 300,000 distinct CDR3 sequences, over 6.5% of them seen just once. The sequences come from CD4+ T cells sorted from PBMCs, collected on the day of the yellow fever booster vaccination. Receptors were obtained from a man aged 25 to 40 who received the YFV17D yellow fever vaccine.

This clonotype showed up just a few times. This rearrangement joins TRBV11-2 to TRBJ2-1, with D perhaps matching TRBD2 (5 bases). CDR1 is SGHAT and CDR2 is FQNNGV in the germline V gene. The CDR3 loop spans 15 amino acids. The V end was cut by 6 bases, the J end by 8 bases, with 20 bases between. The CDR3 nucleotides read TGTGCCAGCAGTCCCTCCGTCTTACTAGGCGATGAGCAGTTCTTC. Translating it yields CASSPSVLLGDEQFF.

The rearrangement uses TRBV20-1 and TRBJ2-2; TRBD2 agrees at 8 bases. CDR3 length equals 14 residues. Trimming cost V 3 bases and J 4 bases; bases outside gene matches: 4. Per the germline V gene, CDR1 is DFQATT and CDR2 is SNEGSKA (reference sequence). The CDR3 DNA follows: TGCAGTGCTAGTCCCGGGAGGGCCACCGGGGAGCTGTTTTTT. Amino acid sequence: CSASPGRATGELFF.

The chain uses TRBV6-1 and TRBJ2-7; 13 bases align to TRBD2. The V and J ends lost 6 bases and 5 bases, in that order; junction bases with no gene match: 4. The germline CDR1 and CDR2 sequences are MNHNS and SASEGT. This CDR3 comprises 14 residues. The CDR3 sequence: CASRRLAGGNEQYF. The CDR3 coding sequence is TGTGCCAGCAGACGACTAGCGGGAGGTAACGAGCAGTACTTC.

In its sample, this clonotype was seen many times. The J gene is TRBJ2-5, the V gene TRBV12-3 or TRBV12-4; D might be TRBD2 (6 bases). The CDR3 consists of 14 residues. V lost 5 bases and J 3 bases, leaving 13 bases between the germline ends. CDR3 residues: CASSKRETKETQYF. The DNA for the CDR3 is TGTGCCAGCAGTAAACGGGAGACGAAAGAGACCCAGTACTTC.

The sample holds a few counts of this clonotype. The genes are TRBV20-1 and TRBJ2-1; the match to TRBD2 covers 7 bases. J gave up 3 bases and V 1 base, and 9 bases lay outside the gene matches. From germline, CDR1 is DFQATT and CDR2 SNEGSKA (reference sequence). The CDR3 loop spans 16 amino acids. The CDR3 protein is CSARGEGTTYYNEQFF. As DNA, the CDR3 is TGCAGTGCTAGAGGGGAGGGGACTACCTACTACAATGAGCAGTTCTTC.